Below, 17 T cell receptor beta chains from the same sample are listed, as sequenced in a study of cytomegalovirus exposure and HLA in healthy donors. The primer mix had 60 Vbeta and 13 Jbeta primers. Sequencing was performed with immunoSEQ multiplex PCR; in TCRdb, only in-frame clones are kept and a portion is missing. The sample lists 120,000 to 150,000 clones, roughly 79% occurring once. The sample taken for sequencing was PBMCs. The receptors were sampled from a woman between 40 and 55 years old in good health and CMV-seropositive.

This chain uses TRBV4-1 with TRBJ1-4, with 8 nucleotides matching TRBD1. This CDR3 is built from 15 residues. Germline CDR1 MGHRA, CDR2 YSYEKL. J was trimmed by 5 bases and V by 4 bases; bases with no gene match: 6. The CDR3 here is CASSPLQGENEKLFF. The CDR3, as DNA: TGCGCCAGCAGCCCCCTACAGGGGGAAAATGAAAAACTGTTTTTT.

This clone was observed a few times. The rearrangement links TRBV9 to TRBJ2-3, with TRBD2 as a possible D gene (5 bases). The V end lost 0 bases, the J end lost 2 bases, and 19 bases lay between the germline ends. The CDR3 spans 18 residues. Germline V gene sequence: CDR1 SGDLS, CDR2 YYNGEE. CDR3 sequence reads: CASSVGSSSWRVTDTQYF. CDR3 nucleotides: TGTGCCAGCAGCGTAGGTTCTTCCTCTTGGCGGGTCACAGATACGCAGTATTTT.

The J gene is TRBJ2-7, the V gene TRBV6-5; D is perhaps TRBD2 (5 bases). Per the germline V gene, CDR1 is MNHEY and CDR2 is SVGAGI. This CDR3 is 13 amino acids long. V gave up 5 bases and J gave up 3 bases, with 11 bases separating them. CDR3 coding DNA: TGTGCCAGCAGTGACAATCGGGGCTACGAGCAGTACTTC. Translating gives CASSDNRGYEQYF.

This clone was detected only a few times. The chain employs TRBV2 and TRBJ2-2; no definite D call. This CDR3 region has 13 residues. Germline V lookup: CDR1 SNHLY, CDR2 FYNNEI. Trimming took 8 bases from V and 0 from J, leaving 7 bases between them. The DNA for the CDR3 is TGTGCCAGCCGGGTCACGAACACCGGGGAGCTGTTTTTT. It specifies CASRVTNTGELFF.

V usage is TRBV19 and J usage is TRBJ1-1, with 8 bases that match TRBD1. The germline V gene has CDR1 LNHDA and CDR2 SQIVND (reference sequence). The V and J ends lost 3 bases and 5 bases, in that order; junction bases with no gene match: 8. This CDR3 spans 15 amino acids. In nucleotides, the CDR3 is TGTGCCAGTAGTATCTTTACAGGGGGAAGGACTGAAGCTTTCTTT. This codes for CASSIFTGGRTEAFF.

Here the CDR3 DNA reads TGTGCCAGCAGATTCTCTACGGGACTAGATGAGTATTTT. Its protein is CASRFSTGLDEYF. This rearrangement joins TRBV5-4 to TRBJ2-3, with TRBD2 matching 8 bases. The CDR3 extends over 13 amino acids. CDR1 and CDR2 from the germline V gene are SGHNT and YYREEE (reference sequence). Germline trimming cut 5 bases from V and 13 bases from J; bases unmatched to any gene: 12.

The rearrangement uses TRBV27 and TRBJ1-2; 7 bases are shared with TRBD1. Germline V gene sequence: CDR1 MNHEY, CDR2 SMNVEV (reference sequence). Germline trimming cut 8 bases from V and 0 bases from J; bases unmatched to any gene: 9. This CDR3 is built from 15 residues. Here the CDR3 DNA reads TGTGCCAGCGCACGGACAGGAGGCGCTAACTATGGCTACACCTTC. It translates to CASARTGGANYGYTF.

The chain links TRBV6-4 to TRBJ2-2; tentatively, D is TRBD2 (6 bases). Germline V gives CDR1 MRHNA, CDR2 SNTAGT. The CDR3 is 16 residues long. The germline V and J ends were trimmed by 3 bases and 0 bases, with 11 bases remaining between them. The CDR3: CASSEGDSPNTGELFF. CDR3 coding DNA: TGTGCCAGCAGTGAGGGGGACTCCCCGAACACCGGGGAGCTGTTTTTT.

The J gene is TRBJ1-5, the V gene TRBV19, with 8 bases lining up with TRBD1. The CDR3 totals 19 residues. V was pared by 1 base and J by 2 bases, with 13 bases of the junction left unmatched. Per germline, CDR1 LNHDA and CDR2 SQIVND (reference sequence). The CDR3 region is CASSIARTGLVFGNQPQHF. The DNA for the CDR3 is TGTGCCAGTAGTATAGCCCGGACAGGGTTAGTTTTTGGCAATCAGCCCCAGCATTTT.

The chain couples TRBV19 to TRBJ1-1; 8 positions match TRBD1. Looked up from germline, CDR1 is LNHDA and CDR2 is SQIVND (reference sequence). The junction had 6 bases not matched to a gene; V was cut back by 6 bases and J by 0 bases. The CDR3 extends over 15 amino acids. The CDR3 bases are TGTGCCAGTAGCTACCAACAGGGGGTGAACACTGAAGCTTTCTTT. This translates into CASSYQQGVNTEAFF.

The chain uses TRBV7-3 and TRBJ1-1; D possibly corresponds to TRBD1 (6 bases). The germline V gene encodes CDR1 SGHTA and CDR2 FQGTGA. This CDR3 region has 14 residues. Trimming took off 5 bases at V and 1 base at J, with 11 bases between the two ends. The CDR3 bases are TGTGCCAGCAGCCCAGGGACACCGAACACTGAAGCTTTCTTT. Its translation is CASSPGTPNTEAFF.

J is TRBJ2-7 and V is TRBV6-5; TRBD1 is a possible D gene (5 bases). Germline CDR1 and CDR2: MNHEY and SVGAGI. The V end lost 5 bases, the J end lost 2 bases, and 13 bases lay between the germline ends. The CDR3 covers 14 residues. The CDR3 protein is CASSGWGGPYEQYF. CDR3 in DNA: TGTGCCAGCAGTGGGTGGGGCGGACCCTACGAGCAGTACTTC.

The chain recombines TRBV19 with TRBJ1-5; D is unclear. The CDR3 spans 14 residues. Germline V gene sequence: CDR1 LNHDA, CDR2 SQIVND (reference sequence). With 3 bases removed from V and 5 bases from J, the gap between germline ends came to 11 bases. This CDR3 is CASSILADDQPQHF. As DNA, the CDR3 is TGTGCCAGTAGTATCTTGGCGGATGATCAGCCCCAGCATTTT.

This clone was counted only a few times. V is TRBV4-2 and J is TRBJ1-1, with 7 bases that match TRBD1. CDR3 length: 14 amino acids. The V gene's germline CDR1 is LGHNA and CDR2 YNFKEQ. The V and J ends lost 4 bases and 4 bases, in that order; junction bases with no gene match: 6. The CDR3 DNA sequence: TGTGCCAGCAGCCCCAGGGGGGCGGGCACTGAAGCTTTCTTT. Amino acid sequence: CASSPRGAGTEAFF.

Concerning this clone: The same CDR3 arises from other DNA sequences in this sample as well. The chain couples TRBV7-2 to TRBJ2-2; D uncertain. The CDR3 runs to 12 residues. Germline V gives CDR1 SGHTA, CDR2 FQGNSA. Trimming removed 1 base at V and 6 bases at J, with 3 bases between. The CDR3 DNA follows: TGTGCCAGCAGCTTAGGAGCCGGGGAGCTGTTTTTT. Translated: CASSLGAGELFF.

The CDR3 DNA reads TGTGCCAGCAACCCACGGACTGCGAACACCGGGGAGCTGTTTTTT. Its protein product is CASNPRTANTGELFF. The rearrangement uses TRBV2 and TRBJ2-2, with D possibly matching TRBD2 (5 bases). The germline V gene has CDR1 SNHLY and CDR2 FYNNEI. Trimming cost V 7 bases and J 0 bases, with 12 bases left between them. The CDR3 is 15 residues long.

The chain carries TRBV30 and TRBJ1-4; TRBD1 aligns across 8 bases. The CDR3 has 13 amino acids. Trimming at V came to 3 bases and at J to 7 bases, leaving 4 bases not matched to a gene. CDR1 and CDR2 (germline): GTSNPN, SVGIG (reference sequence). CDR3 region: CAWRLTGAEKLFF. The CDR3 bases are TGTGCCTGGAGGTTGACAGGGGCTGAAAAACTGTTTTTT.